Below are 11 T cell receptor beta chains sequenced from a single sample in a study of T cells in Graves' hyperthyroidism and ophthalmopathy (dated by TCRdb to between 2017 and 2020). The method was multiplex PCR. TCRdb lists the instrument as Illumina HiSeq 2000. The TCR beta CDR3 regions were amplified from the RNA transcripts. A first-round RT-PCR of the TCR CDR3 used the HTBI primer set with the Qiagen OneStep RT-PCR kit. TCRdb ran its own pipeline on the public reads, namely fastp trimming at Q25 and MiXCR clone calling, and kept in-frame beta chains. Each CDR3 protein gets just one entry, which takes the most common genes and DNA from the rows behind it. In all, the sample holds 600,000 or so distinct CDR3 sequences, and around 15% of those were seen once. Under 15% of the sample is held by the ten biggest clonotypes. Sequencing was done on a sample of blood. The receptors derive from a woman aged 45-60 years with Graves' ophthalmopathy.

This clonotype was found a few times. The chain couples TRBV20-1 to TRBJ1-5, with D maybe TRBD1 (5 bases). Germline loops: CDR1 DFQATT, CDR2 SNEGSKA (reference sequence). V dropped 4 bases and J dropped 5 bases, with 12 bases sitting between them. The CDR3 extends over 13 amino acids. CDR3 protein: CSATPDSDQPQHF. For the CDR3, the DNA is TGCAGTGCTACTCCCGACAGTGATCAGCCCCAGCATTTT.

The rearrangement links TRBV27 to TRBJ1-5, with TRBD1 matching 9 bases. This CDR3 has 20 residues. With 2 bases clipped from V and 0 bases from J, the junction kept 14 bases outside the gene matches. Germline loops: CDR1 MNHEY, CDR2 SMNVEV (reference sequence). CDR3 DNA sequence: TGTGCCAGCAGTTTAGGGGCGGGACAGGGAGGAGACTATAGCAATCAGCCCCAGCATTTT. It codes for CASSLGAGQGGDYSNQPQHF.

The gene calls are TRBV9 and TRBJ1-3, with D perhaps TRBD1 (5 bases). V lost 4 bases to trimming and J lost 0 bases, with 14 bases between them. The length of the CDR3 is 16 residues. Germline CDR1 SGDLS, CDR2 YYNGEE. The chain's CDR3 is CASSPDPGISGNTIYF. The CDR3 nucleotides read TGTGCCAGCAGCCCGGACCCAGGGATCTCTGGAAACACCATATATTTT.

This clonotype was observed at least ten times. This rearrangement joins TRBV6-2 or TRBV6-3 to TRBJ2-7; weak D call: TRBD2 (5 bases). V was shortened by 7 bases and J by 2 bases, with 12 bases between the two germline ends. The length of the CDR3 is 13 residues. Germline V gene data show CDR1 as MNHEY and CDR2 as SVGEGT. Here the CDR3 reads CASIDEGTYEQYF. The CDR3 DNA is TGTGCCAGCATAGATGAGGGTACCTACGAGCAGTACTTC.

V is TRBV19 and J is TRBJ2-7; D perhaps matches TRBD2 (5 bases). The germline V and J ends were trimmed by 5 bases and 7 bases, with 21 bases remaining between them. This CDR3 comprises 15 residues. Germline V lookup: CDR1 LNHDA, CDR2 SQIVND (reference sequence). The CDR3 sequence is CASSRGGSTTGEQYF. The CDR3 region has the DNA TGTGCCAGTAGTCGGGGTGGCTCCACTACGGGGGAGCAGTACTTC.

This clonotype has ten or more counts. This chain uses TRBV27 with TRBJ1-6; 10 nucleotides align to TRBD1. In germline, CDR1 is MNHEY, CDR2 SMNVEV (reference sequence). With 5 bases clipped from V and 9 bases from J, the junction kept 4 bases outside the gene matches. The CDR3 totals 14 residues. This CDR3 is CASSPGTGASPLHF. For the CDR3, the DNA is TGTGCCAGCAGTCCCGGGACAGGGGCTTCACCCCTCCACTTT.

This clonotype appeared many times. This sequence joins TRBV20-1 and TRBJ2-3, with D possibly being TRBD2 (6 bases). The CDR3 runs 13 residues. Germline assignment: CDR1 DFQATT and CDR2 SNEGSKA (reference sequence). Trimming left V 5 bases short and J 1 base short, with 10 bases between. The CDR3 coding sequence is TGCAGTGCTGACGGGAGCGGCACAGATACGCAGTATTTT. Translation: CSADGSGTDTQYF.

J is TRBJ2-5 and V is TRBV12-3 or TRBV12-4; 7 nucleotides line up with TRBD2. This CDR3 region has 14 residues. V lost 4 bases to trimming and J lost 1 base; unmatched junction nucleotides: 3. CDR3 in DNA: TGTGCCAGCAGTTGGACTAGACTCCAAGAGACCCAGTACTTC. Its translation: CASSWTRLQETQYF.

In its sample, this clonotype was seen a few times. V usage is TRBV24-1 and J usage is TRBJ2-1; TRBD2 matches 11 bases. The CDR3 totals 18 residues. J lost 7 bases, V lost 4 bases, and 14 bases had no gene match. The germline V gene has CDR1 KGHDR and CDR2 SFDVKD. The CDR3 DNA reads as TGTGCCACCAGTGACCCGGGACTAGCGGCCACTTCCCTAAATGAGCAGTTCTTC. This gives the protein CATSDPGLAATSLNEQFF.

The CDR3 DNA sequence: TGTGCCAGCAGATTGTCGACAGCCAACTATGGCTACACCTTC. Translated, it gives CASRLSTANYGYTF. The genes are TRBV5-4 and TRBJ1-2, with a possible D match to TRBD1 (5 bases). Between the trimmed V and J ends, which lost 5 bases and 2 bases, there was a span of 13 bases. Germline V gene data show CDR1 as SGHNT and CDR2 as YYREEE (reference sequence). CDR3 length equals 14 residues.

The chain carries TRBV5-1 and TRBJ1-2; D unresolved. The CDR3 is 15 residues long. Germline V gives CDR1 SGHRS, CDR2 YFSETQ. V was shortened by 0 bases and J by 4 bases, with 13 bases between the two germline ends. DNA for the CDR3: TGCGCCAGCAGCTTGGTTGAGCCGGCACTCTATGGCTACACCTTC. Amino acid sequence: CASSLVEPALYGYTF.